Below, 17 T cell receptor beta chains from the same sample are listed, as sequenced in a study of shared clonotypes between healthy human individuals. Using immunoSEQ multiplex PCR, the repertoire was profiled, and TCRdb retains in-frame clones only, with some absent. This sample has fewer than 700,000 clones, with around 78% found just once. The sequenced material came from PBMCs. The source is a woman aged 40 to 50 in good health. Some clones in this sample may be carry-over from other donors' samples.

The chain recombines TRBV6-6 with TRBJ1-4; 7 bases align to TRBD1. V was clipped by 5 bases and J by 0 bases; unmatched bases: 6. Per germline, CDR1 MNHNY and CDR2 SVGAGI (reference sequence). CDR3 length equals 16 residues. DNA for the CDR3: TGTGCCAGCAGTCGGGACAGCGGTGCAACTAATGAAAAACTGTTTTTT. Protein product: CASSRDSGATNEKLFF.

This chain joins TRBV28 and TRBJ1-1; 8 nucleotides agree with TRBD1. V shed 5 bases and J 6 bases; nucleotides not matched to a gene: 8. The CDR3 length is 14 residues. Germline CDR1 is MDHEN and CDR2 is SYDVKM. Written as DNA, the CDR3 is TGTGCCAGCAGTCTGGACAGGGTCGGTTCTGAAGCTTTCTTT. This encodes CASSLDRVGSEAFF.

The CDR3 DNA follows: TGCGCCAGCAGCGGGCTCACAACCCGAATTTACCAAGAGACCCAGTACTTC. Translated: CASSGLTTRIYQETQYF. The genes are TRBV5-1 and TRBJ2-5; D is uncertain. This CDR3 contains 17 residues. The germline V and J ends were trimmed by 4 bases and 0 bases, with 19 bases remaining between them. Germline V CDR1 and CDR2: SGHRS, YFSETQ.

Worth noting for this clone: The likely explanation is a read error, given a far larger clone one base away. The gene calls are TRBV4-1 and TRBJ2-7; D is tentatively TRBD1 or TRBD2 (5 bases each). Germline V gene sequence: CDR1 MGHRA, CDR2 YSYEKL. CDR3 length equals 16 residues. The CDR3 here is CAGSQDSRTQRGEQYF. DNA of the CDR3: TGCGCCGGCAGCCAAGACTCAAGGACGCAGAGGGGCGAGCAGTACTTC.

The chain couples TRBV27 to TRBJ2-7; possibly TRBD1 for D (5 bases). V dropped 2 bases and J dropped 6 bases, with 14 bases sitting between them. CDR3 length: 14 amino acids. The germline gives CDR1 MNHEY, CDR2 SMNVEV (reference sequence). The DNA for the CDR3 is TGTGCCAGCAGTTTAGTCAGGGAATTCTCCGAGCAGTACTTC. It translates to CASSLVREFSEQYF.

The chain has TRBV5-1 and TRBJ2-7, with TRBD1 matching over 9 bases. This CDR3 region has 14 residues. Germline V gene data show CDR1 as SGHRS and CDR2 as YFSETQ. V was pared by 0 bases and J by 2 bases, with 0 bases of the junction left unmatched. The CDR3 protein is CASSLGDRAYEQYF. The DNA for the CDR3 is TGCGCCAGCAGCTTGGGGGACAGGGCCTACGAGCAGTACTTC. Using reference TRBV5-1 and TRBJ2-7 for the parts outside the CDR3, the full variable domain is KAGVTQTPRYLIKTRGQQVTLSCSPISGHRSVSWYQQTPGQGLQFLFEYFSETQRNKGNFPGRFSGRQFSNSRSEMNVSTLELGDSALYLCASSLGDRAYEQYFGPGTRLTVT.

V usage is TRBV19 and J usage is TRBJ2-6; the D gene is possibly TRBD2 (5 bases). The V gene lost 10 bases and the J gene lost 2 bases, with 24 bases spanning the gap. Germline lookup yields CDR1 LNHDA and CDR2 SQIVND (reference sequence). This CDR3 spans 18 amino acids. The CDR3 sequence: CATDFGGGRWAGANVLTF. In DNA form, the CDR3 reads TGTGCCACCGATTTTGGCGGAGGACGGTGGGCTGGGGCCAACGTCCTGACTTTC. The full variable domain, its missing parts supplied by reference TRBV19 and TRBJ2-6, is DGGITQSPKYLFRKEGQNVTLSCEQNLNHDAMYWYRQDPGQGLRLIYYSQIVNDFQKGDIAEGYSVSREKKESFPLTVTSAQKNPTAFYLCATDFGGGRWAGANVLTFGAGSRLTVL.

The rearrangement joins TRBV5-1 to TRBJ2-6; 10 nucleotides align to TRBD2. Germline CDR1 is SGHRS and CDR2 is YFSETQ. The CDR3 contains 22 residues. V trimming: 2 bases; J trimming: 4 bases; junction bases outside the gene matches: 21. The CDR3 reads CASSFNQVASGRGVEGANVLTF. In DNA, the CDR3 is TGCGCCAGCAGCTTTAATCAGGTAGCTAGCGGGAGAGGGGTAGAAGGGGCCAACGTCCTGACTTTC.

The rearrangement links TRBV18 to TRBJ2-7; possible D gene TRBD1, 5 bases. V lost 1 base and J 5 bases, leaving 6 bases between the germline ends. The germline CDR1 and CDR2 sequences are KGHSH and LQKENI. The CDR3 extends over 12 amino acids. This chain's CDR3 is CASSPQGNEQYF. CDR3 DNA: TGTGCCAGCTCACCACAGGGGAACGAGCAGTACTTC.

The V gene is TRBV18, the J gene TRBJ2-7; 8 bases line up with TRBD1. Germline trimming cut 8 bases from V and 1 base from J; bases unmatched to any gene: 7. The CDR3 extends over 14 amino acids. Per germline, CDR1 KGHSH and CDR2 LQKENI. The CDR3 protein is CASKRDRTSYEQYF. CDR3 bases: TGTGCCAGCAAACGGGACAGGACGTCCTACGAGCAGTACTTC.

The chain is built from TRBV10-1 and TRBJ2-1; tentative D call: TRBD2 (6 bases). CDR3 length: 14 residues. Deletions cut 3 bases from V and 7 bases from J, with 13 bases between. Germline-derived CDR1 and CDR2 are WNHNN and SYGVQD (reference sequence). The CDR3 spells CASSDPGLSNEQFF. The CDR3 coding sequence is TGCGCCAGCAGTGACCCGGGACTTTCAAATGAGCAGTTCTTC.

This clone was seen only once. This chain uses TRBV7-9 with TRBJ2-1, with D possibly TRBD2 on 6 matching bases. V lost 5 bases and J 1 base, leaving 15 bases between the germline ends. Per germline, CDR1 SEHNR and CDR2 FQNEAQ (reference sequence). The CDR3 covers 16 residues. CDR3 sequence: CASSPGTSLSYNEQFF. CDR3 sequence (DNA): TGTGCCAGCAGCCCCGGGACTTCCCTATCCTACAATGAGCAGTTCTTC.

The chain carries TRBV4-3 and TRBJ2-7; 14 bases align to TRBD2. J gave up 4 bases and V 1 base, and 3 bases lay outside the gene matches. Germline CDR1 and CDR2: LGHNA and YSLEER. This CDR3 contains 16 residues. This chain's CDR3 is CASSQGGTSGRYEQYF. For the CDR3, the DNA is TGCGCCAGCAGCCAAGGCGGGACTAGCGGGAGATACGAGCAGTACTTC.

This rearrangement joins TRBV7-6 to TRBJ2-7; the match to TRBD1 covers 11 bases. The trim removed 1 base at V and 5 bases at J, leaving 1 base unmatched. Germline-derived CDR1 and CDR2 are SGHVS and FNYEAQ. The CDR3 is 14 amino acids. CDR3 nucleotide sequence: TGTGCCAGCAGCTTAGAGGACAGGGGGCACGAGCAGTACTTC. Translated: CASSLEDRGHEQYF.

About this clone itself: At one of its ends the junction is not consistent with the germline gene, which may arise from a read error. CDR3 nucleotides: TGTGCCAGCAGCCCCACTCCCCGGGGGGCCTATGGCTACGCCTTC. This sequence encodes CASSPTPRGAYGYAF. The chain combines TRBV7-8 with TRBJ1-2; maybe TRBD1 (6 bases). The V gene's germline CDR1 is SGHVS and CDR2 FQNEAQ. The length of the CDR3 is 15 residues. Variable domain in full (rest from reference TRBV7-8 and TRBJ1-2): GAGVSQSPRYKVAKRGQDVALRCDPISGHVSLFWYQQALGQGPEFLTYFQNEAQLDKSGLPSDRFFAERPEGSVSTLKIQRTQQEDSAVYLCASSPTPRGAYGYAFGSGTRLTVV.

This clone was recorded a few times. CDR3 in amino acids: CASSHMRTVVSGELFF. The CDR3 DNA follows: TGCGCCAGCAGCCATATGCGGACAGTAGTTTCCGGGGAGCTGTTTTTT. This chain connects TRBV4-1 to TRBJ2-2; D might be TRBD1 (6 bases). V lost 3 bases, J lost 6 bases, and 17 bases lay in between. This CDR3 spans 16 amino acids. CDR1 MGHRA and CDR2 YSYEKL come from the germline V gene.

The chain links TRBV2 to TRBJ2-1; 12 bases are a match to TRBD2. Trimming cost V 5 bases and J 8 bases; bases outside gene matches: 7. There are 15 residues in the CDR3. Germline V gene data show CDR1 as SNHLY and CDR2 as FYNNEI. The CDR3 DNA follows: TGTGCCAGCAGTTATCTAGCGGGAGGGTTAGATGAGCAGTTCTTC. Its translation is CASSYLAGGLDEQFF.